The 4 T cell receptor beta chains below come from one sample, sequenced in a study of OX40 agonist ivuxolimab in advanced cancers. TCRdb's table, derived via immunoSEQ multiplex PCR, lists solely in-frame clones and lacks some. The sample contains 90,000 or so clones, around nine tenths of which appear only once. Source: CD4+ or CD8+ T cells sorted from blood, taken in a trial of the OX40 agonist ivuxolimab. These receptors were obtained from an adult with an advanced solid tumor such as melanoma, head and neck, liver or kidney cancer.

The rearrangement uses TRBV18 and TRBJ2-7; TRBD1 might be the D (6 bases). V was cut by 2 bases and J by 3 bases, with 8 bases left in between. CDR3 length equals 13 residues. Per germline, CDR1 KGHSH and CDR2 LQKENI. CDR3 sequence reads: CASSPGQFYEQYF. Here the CDR3 DNA reads TGTGCCAGCTCACCAGGACAGTTCTACGAGCAGTACTTC.

The CDR3 is CASSLTGPQETQYF. The CDR3, as DNA: TGTGCCAGCAGCCTGACAGGGCCCCAAGAGACCCAGTACTTC. The chain links TRBV7-2 to TRBJ2-5; TRBD1 aligns across 7 bases. Germline loops: CDR1 SGHTA, CDR2 FQGNSA. V shed 5 bases and J 1 base; nucleotides not matched to a gene: 4. This CDR3 has 14 residues.

The chain employs TRBV5-4 and TRBJ2-5; TRBD2 agrees at 12 bases. Germline values: CDR1 SGHNT, CDR2 YYREEE (reference sequence). This CDR3 region has 15 residues. With 0 bases clipped from V and 4 bases from J, the junction kept 1 base outside the gene matches. DNA for the CDR3: TGTGCCAGCAGCTTGGAGACTAGCGGGAGAGAGACCCAGTACTTC. Amino acid sequence: CASSLETSGRETQYF.

The CDR3 loop is CASRTPGGINEKLFF. CDR3 coding DNA: TGTGCCAGCAGAACCCCCGGGGGCATTAATGAAAAACTGTTTTTT. The chain uses TRBV28 and TRBJ1-4; D possibly corresponds to TRBD1 (6 bases). Trimming removed 6 bases from V and 4 bases from J, with 15 bases in between. This CDR3 is 15 amino acids long. Germline V gives CDR1 MDHEN, CDR2 SYDVKM.